Reported below is one T cell receptor (beta chain). Antigen unknown. PCR primers comprised 60 Vbeta and 13 Jbeta primers. Clones were read by immunoSEQ multiplex PCR, and TCRdb kept only the in-frame ones, dropping some. The sample holds around 100,000 clones; 75% to 85% are singletons and the top ten take about 9.4%. This sample was included in a study of cytomegalovirus exposure and HLA in healthy donors. Study in general: As released early, the data held 85 million to 95 million unique TCRs from HLA-typed donors. The study's findings and limits: Researchers catalogued some 160 TCR beta chains as cytomegalovirus-associated. As a later analysis revealed, the rate of TCR association differed by HLA locus, with DRB1 most and HLA-C fewest. CMV antigen specificity was confirmed in vitro for three CMV-associated chains.

Trimming shortened V by 0 bases and J by 4 bases, and 9 bases separated the two germline ends. CDR1 is SGHRS and CDR2 is YFSETQ in the germline V gene. The CDR3 has 14 amino acids. Sequencing was carried out using PBMCs. The receptor comes from a woman between 18 and 30 years old in good health and CMV-seropositive. The chain combines TRBV5-1 with TRBJ2-3; a weak D match, TRBD2 (5 bases). CDR3: CASSLASGSDTQYF. The DNA of the CDR3 is TGCGCCAGCAGCTTGGCATCGGGGTCAGATACGCAGTATTTT.